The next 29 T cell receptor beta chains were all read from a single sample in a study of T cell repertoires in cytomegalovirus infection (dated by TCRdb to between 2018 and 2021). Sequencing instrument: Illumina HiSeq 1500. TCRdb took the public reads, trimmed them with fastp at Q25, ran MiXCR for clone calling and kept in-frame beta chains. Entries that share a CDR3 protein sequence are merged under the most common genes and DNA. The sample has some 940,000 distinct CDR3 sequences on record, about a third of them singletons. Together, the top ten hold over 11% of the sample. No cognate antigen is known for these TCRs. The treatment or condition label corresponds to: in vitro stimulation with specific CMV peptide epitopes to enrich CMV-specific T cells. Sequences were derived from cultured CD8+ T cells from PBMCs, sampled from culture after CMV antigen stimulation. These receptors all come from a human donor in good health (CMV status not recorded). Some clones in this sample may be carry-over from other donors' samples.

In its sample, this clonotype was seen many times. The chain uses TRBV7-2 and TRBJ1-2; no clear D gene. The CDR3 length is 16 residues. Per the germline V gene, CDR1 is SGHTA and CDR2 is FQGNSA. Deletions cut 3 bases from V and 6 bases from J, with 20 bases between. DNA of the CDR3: TGTGCCAGCAGCTTCTCCCCGGGCACCGGGTGGGATGGCTACACCTTC. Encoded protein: CASSFSPGTGWDGYTF.

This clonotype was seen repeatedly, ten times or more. CDR3 sequence (DNA): TGTGCCAGCAGCTTGTCGGCAGGCGAACCCCAGGGGCAGTACTTC. Translation: CASSLSAGEPQGQYF. The chain is built from TRBV7-2 and TRBJ2-7, with D tentatively TRBD1 (5 bases). V lost 3 bases to trimming and J lost 9 bases, with 21 bases between them. The CDR3 contains 15 residues. Germline values: CDR1 SGHTA, CDR2 FQGNSA.

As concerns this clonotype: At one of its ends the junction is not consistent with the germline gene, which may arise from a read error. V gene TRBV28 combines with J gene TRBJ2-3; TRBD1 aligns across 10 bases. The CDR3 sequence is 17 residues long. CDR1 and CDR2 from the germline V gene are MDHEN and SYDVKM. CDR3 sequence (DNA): TGTGCCAGCACCTCACCTGGGGGACAGGGGATCACAGATGCGCAGTATTTT. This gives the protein CASTSPGGQGITDAQYF.

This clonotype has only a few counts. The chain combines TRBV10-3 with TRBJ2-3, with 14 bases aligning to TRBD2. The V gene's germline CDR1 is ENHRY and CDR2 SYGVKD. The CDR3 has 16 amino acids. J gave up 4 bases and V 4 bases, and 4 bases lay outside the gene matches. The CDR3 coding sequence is TGTGCCATCAGTGGGGGGACTAGCGGGAGCGCAGATACGCAGTATTTT. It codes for CAISGGTSGSADTQYF.

The CDR3 coding sequence is TGTGCCAGTAGTCCGGACACAACCTCCTACGAGCAGTACTTC. Translation: CASSPDTTSYEQYF. This chain joins TRBV19 and TRBJ2-7, with D maybe TRBD1 (5 bases). The V end was cut by 5 bases, the J end by 0 bases, with 11 bases between. CDR3 length equals 14 residues. The germline V gene has CDR1 LNHDA and CDR2 SQIVND (reference sequence).

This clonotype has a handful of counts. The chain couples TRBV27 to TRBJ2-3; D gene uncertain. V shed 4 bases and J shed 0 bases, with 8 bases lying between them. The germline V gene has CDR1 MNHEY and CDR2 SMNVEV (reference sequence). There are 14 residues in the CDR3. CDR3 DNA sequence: TGTGCCAGCAGTTCGACTTACAGCACAGATACGCAGTATTTT. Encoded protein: CASSSTYSTDTQYF.

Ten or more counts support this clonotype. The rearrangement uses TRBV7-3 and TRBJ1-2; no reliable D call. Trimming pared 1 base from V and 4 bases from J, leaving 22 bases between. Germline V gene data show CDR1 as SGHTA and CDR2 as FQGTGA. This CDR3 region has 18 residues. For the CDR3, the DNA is TGTGCCAGCAGCTTAATTCCGGCAGACCCAACCTCATTCTATGGCTACACCTTC. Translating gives CASSLIPADPTSFYGYTF.

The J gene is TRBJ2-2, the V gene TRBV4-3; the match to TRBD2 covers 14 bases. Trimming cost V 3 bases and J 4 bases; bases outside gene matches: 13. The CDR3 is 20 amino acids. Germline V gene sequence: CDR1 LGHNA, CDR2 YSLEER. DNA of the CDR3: TGCGCCAGCAGCCAGTTAAGAGGACTAGCGGGGGGTATGGTCACCGGGGAGCTGTTTTTT. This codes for CASSQLRGLAGGMVTGELFF.

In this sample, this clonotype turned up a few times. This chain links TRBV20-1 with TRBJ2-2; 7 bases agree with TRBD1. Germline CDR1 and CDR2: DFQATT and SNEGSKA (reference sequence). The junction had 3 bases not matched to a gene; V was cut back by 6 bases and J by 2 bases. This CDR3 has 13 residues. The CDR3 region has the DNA TGCAGTGCACGGACAGGAAACACCGGGGAGCTGTTTTTT. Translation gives CSARTGNTGELFF.

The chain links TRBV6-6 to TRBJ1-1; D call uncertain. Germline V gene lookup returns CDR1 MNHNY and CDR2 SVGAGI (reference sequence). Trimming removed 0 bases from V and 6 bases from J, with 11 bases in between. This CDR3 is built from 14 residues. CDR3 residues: CASSYSFQFPEAFF. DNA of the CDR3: TGTGCCAGCAGTTACTCCTTCCAATTCCCTGAAGCTTTCTTT.

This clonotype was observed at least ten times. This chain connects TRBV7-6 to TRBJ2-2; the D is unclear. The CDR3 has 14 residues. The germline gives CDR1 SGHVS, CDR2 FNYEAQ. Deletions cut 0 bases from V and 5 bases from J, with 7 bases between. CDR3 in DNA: TGTGCCAGCAGCTTAGCAGGGTCGACCGGGGAGCTGTTTTTT. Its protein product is CASSLAGSTGELFF.

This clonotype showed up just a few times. The CDR3 loop reads CASSEEGLGNGYTF. Written as DNA, the CDR3 is TGTGCCAGCAGTGAAGAGGGCCTTGGGAATGGCTACACCTTC. The V call is TRBV2, the J call TRBJ1-2; no definite D call. Germline values: CDR1 SNHLY, CDR2 FYNNEI. The CDR3 is 14 amino acids. V was pared by 1 base and J by 6 bases, with 12 bases between.

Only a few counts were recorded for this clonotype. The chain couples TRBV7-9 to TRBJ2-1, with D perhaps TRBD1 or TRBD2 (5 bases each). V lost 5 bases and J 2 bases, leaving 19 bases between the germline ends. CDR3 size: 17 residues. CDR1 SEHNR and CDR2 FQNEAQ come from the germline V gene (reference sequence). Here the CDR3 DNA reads TGTGCCAGCAGCCCCTCCGGGGCTTCCAGGACCTACAATGAGCAGTTCTTC. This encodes CASSPSGASRTYNEQFF.

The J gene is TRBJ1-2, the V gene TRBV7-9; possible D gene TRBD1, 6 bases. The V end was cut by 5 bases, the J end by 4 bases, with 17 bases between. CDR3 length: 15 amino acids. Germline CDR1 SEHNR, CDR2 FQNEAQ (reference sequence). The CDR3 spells CASSLGSGEAYGYTF. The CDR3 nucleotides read TGTGCCAGCAGCCTGGGGTCAGGGGAGGCCTATGGCTACACCTTC.

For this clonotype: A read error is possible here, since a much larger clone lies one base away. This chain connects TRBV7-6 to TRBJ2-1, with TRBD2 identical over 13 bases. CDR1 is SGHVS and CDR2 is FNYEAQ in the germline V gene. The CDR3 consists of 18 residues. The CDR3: CVSSLEPGLAGVSNEQFF. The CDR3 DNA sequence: TGTGTCAGCAGCTTAGAACCCGGACTAGCGGGGGTATCCAATGAGCAGTTCTTC.

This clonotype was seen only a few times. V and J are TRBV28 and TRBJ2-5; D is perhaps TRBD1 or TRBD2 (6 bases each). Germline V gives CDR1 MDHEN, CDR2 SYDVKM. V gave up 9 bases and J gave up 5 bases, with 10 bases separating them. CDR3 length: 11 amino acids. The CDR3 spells CASTGRETQYF. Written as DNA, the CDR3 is TGTGCCAGTACAGGGAGGGAGACCCAGTACTTC.

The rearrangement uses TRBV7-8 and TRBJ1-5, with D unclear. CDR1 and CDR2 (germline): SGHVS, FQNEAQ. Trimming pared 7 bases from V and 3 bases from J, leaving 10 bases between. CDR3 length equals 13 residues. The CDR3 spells CASTTNDNQPQHF. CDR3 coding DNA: TGTGCCAGCACCACGAATGACAATCAGCCCCAGCATTTT.

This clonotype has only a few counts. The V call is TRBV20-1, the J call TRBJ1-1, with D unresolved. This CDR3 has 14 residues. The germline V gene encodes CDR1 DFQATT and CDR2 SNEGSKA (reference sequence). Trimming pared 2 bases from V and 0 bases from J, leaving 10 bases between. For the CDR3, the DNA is TGCAGTGCTAGACACATTATCATGAACACTGAAGCTTTCTTT. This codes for CSARHIIMNTEAFF.

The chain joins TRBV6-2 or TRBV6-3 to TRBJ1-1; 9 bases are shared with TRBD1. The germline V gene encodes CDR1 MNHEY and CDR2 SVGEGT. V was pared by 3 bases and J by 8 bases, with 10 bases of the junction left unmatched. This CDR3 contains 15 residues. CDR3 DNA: TGTGCCAGCAGTTATTGGTTCGGACAGGGGTCCGAAGCTTTCTTT. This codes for CASSYWFGQGSEAFF.

The chain's CDR3 is CASSYSRRQGGGELFF. CDR3 in DNA: TGTGCCAGCAGTTACTCGAGACGGCAGGGAGGCGGGGAGCTGTTTTTT. The chain links TRBV6-8 to TRBJ2-2, with D tentatively TRBD2 (6 bases). The germline V gene encodes CDR1 MNHGY and CDR2 SAAAGT. The CDR3 is made up of 16 amino acids. V lost 0 bases, J lost 7 bases, and 15 bases lay in between.

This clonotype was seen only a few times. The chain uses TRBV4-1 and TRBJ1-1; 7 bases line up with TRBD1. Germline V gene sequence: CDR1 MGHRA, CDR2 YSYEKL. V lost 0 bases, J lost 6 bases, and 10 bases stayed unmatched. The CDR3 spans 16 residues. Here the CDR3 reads CASSQDLGQGVAEAFF. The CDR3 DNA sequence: TGCGCCAGCAGCCAAGATCTCGGTCAGGGGGTCGCTGAAGCTTTCTTT.

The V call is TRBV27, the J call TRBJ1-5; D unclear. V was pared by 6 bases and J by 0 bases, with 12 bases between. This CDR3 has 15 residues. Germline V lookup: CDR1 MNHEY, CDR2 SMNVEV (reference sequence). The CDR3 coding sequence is TGTGCCAGCAGATCTCGGATAGATAGCAATCAGCCCCAGCATTTT. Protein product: CASRSRIDSNQPQHF.

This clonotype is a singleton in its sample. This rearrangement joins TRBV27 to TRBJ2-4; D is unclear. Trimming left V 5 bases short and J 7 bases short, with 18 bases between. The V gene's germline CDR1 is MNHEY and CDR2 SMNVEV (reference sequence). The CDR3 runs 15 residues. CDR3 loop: CASSRFISGLNIQYF. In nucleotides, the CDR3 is TGTGCCAGCAGTAGGTTTATATCGGGCTTGAACATTCAGTACTTC.

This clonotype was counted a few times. The CDR3 DNA reads TGTGCCAGCAGGCGGGGACAGGGCGAGCAGTACTTC. Translating it yields CASRRGQGEQYF. This chain connects TRBV7-9 to TRBJ2-7; 9 bases match TRBD1. The CDR3 contains 12 residues. V was clipped by 6 bases and J by 6 bases; unmatched bases: 3. Per germline, CDR1 SEHNR and CDR2 FQNEAQ (reference sequence). The whole variable domain, filled in from reference TRBV7-9 and TRBJ2-7, reads DTGVSQNPRHKITKRGQNVTFRCDPISEHNRLYWYRQTLGQGPEFLTYFQNEAQLEKSRLLSDRFSAERPKGSFSTLEIQRTEQGDSAMYLCASRRGQGEQYFGPGTRLTVT.

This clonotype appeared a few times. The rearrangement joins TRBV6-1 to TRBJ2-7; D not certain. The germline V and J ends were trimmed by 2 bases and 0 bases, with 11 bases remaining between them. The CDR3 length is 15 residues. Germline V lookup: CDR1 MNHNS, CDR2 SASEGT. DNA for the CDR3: TGTGCCAGCAGTGAATTACCCCTATCCTCCTACGAGCAGTACGTC. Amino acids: CASSELPLSSYEQYV.

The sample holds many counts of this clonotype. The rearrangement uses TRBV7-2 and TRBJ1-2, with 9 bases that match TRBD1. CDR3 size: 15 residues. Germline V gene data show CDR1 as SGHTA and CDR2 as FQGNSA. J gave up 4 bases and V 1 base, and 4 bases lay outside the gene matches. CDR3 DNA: TGTGCCAGCAGCTTAGTAGGGGGACAGGGCTATGGCTACACCTTC. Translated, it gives CASSLVGGQGYGYTF.

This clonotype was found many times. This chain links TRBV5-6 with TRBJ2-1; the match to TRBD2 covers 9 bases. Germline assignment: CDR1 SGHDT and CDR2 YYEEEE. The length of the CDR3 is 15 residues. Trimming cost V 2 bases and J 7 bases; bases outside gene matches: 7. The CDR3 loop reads CASSFELAGLNEQFF. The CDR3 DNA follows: TGTGCCAGCAGCTTTGAGCTAGCGGGGTTGAATGAGCAGTTCTTC.

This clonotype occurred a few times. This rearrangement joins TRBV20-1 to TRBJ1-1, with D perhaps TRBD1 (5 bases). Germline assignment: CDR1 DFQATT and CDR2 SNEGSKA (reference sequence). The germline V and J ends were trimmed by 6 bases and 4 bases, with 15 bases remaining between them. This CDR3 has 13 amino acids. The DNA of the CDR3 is TGCAGTGCAAGGAGGGGAGGGGCCACTGAAGCTTTCTTT. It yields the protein CSARRGGATEAFF.

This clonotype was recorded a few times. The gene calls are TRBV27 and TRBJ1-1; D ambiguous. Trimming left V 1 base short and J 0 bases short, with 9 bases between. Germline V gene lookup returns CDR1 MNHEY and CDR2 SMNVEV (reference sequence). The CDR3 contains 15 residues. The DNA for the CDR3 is TGTGCCAGCAGTTTATTAAGGCCGGTGAACACTGAAGCTTTCTTT. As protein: CASSLLRPVNTEAFF.